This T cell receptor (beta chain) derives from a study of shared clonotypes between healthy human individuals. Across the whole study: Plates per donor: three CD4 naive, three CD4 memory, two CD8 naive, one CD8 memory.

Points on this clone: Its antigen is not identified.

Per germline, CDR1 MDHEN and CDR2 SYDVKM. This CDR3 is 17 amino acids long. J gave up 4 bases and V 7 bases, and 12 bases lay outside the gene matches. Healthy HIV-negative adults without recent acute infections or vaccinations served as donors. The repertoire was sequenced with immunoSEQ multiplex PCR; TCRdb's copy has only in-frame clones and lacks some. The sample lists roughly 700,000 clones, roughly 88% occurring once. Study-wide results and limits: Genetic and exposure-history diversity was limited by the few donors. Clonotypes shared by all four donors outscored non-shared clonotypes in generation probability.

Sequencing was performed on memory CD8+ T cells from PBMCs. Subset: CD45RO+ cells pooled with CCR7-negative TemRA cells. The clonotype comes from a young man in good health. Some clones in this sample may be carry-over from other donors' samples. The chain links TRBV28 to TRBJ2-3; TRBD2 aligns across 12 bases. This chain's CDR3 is CASTELAGGPHADTQYF. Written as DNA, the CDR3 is TGTGCCAGCACTGAACTAGCGGGAGGACCGCACGCAGATACGCAGTATTTT.